The clone carrying this T cell receptor (beta chain) has just a few counts. This entry comes from a study of blood T cell repertoires in COVID-19. Study background: COVID-19 samples, acute and convalescent, were from the United States, Italy and Spain.

As processed by the authors: Reference gene primer amplification gave estimated nucleated cell counts. Clones were read by immunoSEQ multiplex PCR, and TCRdb kept only the in-frame ones, dropping some. V, J and clone size are taken as reported in that table, and D and trimming were inferred from the DNA itself. The profile shows a few hundred thousand clones, about 90% of them singletons. This CDR3 has 15 amino acids. CDR1 and CDR2 from the germline V gene are MDHEN and SYDVKM. The J segment lost 7 bases and the V segment lost 5 bases, leaving 11 bases of the junction unmatched. Participants were aged about 18 to 89 years from about 25 US areas.

V and J are TRBV28 and TRBJ1-2, with TRBD1 matching over 9 bases. The material sequenced was PBMCs or T cells enriched from blood (not recorded which). The sequence was obtained from a woman aged 25 to 39 who had recovered from COVID-19. The chain's CDR3 is CASSPTGGAMAGYTF. Written as DNA, the CDR3 is TGTGCCAGCAGTCCCACAGGGGGCGCAATGGCTGGCTACACCTTC.